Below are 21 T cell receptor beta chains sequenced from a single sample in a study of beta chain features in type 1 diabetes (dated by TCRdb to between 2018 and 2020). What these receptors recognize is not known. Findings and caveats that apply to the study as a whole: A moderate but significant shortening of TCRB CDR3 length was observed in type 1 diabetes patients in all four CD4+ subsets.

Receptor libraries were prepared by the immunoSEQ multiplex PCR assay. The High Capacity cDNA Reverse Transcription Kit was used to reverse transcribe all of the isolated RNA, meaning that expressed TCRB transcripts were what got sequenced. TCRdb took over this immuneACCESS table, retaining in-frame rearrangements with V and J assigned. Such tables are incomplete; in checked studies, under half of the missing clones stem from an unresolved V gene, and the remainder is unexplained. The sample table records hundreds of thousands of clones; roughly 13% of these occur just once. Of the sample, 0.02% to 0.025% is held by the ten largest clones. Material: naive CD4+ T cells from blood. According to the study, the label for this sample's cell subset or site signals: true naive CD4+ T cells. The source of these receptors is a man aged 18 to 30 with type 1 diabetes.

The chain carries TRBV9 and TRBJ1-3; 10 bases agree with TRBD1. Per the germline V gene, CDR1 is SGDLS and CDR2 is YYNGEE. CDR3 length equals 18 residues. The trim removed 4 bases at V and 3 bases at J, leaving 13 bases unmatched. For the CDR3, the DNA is TGTGCCAGCAGCCCCCCCGATATAGGACAGGGGGGTGGAAACACCATATATTTT. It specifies CASSPPDIGQGGGNTIYF.

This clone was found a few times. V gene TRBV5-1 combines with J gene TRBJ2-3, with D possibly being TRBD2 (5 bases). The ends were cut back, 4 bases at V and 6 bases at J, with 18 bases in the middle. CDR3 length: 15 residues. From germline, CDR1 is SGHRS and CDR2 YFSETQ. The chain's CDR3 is CASSLGLRVGDTQYF. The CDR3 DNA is TGCGCCAGCAGCCTTGGTTTGAGGGTTGGGGATACGCAGTATTTT. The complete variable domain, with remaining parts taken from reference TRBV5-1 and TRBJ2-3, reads KAGVTQTPRYLIKTRGQQVTLSCSPISGHRSVSWYQQTPGQGLQFLFEYFSETQRNKGNFPGRFSGRQFSNSRSEMNVSTLELGDSALYLCASSLGLRVGDTQYFGPGTRLTVL.

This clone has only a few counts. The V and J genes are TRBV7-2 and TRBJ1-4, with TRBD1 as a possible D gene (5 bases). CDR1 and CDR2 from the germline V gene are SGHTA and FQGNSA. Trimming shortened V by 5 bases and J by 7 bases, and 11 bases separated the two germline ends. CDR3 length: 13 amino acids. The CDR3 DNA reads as TGTGCCAGCAGCCTGACCCAGGGTGAAAAACTGTTTTTT. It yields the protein CASSLTQGEKLFF. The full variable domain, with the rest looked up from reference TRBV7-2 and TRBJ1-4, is GAGVSQSPSNKVTEKGKDVELRCDPISGHTALYWYRQSLGQGLEFLIYFQGNSAPDKSGLPSDRFSAERTGGSVSTLTIQRTQQEDSAVYLCASSLTQGEKLFFGSGTQLSVL.

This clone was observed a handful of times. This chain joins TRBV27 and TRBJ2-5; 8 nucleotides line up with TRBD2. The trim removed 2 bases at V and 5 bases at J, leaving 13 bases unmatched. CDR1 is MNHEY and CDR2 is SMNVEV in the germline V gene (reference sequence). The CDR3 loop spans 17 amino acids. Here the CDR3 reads CASSLMSVPGGLETQYF. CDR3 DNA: TGTGCCAGCAGTTTAATGTCGGTGCCGGGGGGGCTGGAGACCCAGTACTTC.

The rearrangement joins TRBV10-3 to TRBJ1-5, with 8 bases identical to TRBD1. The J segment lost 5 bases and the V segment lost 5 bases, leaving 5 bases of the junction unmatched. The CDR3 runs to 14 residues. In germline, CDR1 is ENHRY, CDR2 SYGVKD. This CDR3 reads CAISLGQGDQPQHF. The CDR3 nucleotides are TGTGCCATCAGTTTAGGACAGGGCGATCAGCCCCAGCATTTT.

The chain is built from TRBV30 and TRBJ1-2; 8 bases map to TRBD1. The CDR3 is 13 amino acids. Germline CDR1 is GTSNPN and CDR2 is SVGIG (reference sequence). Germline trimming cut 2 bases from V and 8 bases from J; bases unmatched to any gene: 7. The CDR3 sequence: CAWSLRGLLGYTF. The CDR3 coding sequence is TGTGCCTGGAGTCTCAGGGGGCTGTTGGGCTACACCTTC.

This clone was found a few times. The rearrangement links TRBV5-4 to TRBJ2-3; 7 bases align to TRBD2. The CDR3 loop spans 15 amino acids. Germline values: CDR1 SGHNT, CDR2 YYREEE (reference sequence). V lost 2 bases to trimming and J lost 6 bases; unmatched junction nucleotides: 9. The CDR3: CASSLRLAQMDTQYF. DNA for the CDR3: TGTGCCAGCAGCTTACGACTAGCACAAATGGATACGCAGTATTTT.

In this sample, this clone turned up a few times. CDR3 DNA: TGCGCCAGCAGCCAGACACAGGGACTGAACACTGAAGCTTTCTTT. This encodes CASSQTQGLNTEAFF. The chain has TRBV4-1 and TRBJ1-1, with D maybe TRBD1 (6 bases). Trimming took off 3 bases at V and 0 bases at J, with 11 bases between the two ends. The germline gives CDR1 MGHRA, CDR2 YSYEKL. The length of the CDR3 is 15 residues.

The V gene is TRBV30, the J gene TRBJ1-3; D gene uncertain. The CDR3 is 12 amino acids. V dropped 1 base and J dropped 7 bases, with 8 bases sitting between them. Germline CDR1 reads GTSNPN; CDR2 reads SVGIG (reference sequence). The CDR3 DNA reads TGTGCCTGGAGTGACGATCCTAACACCATATATTTT. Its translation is CAWSDDPNTIYF.

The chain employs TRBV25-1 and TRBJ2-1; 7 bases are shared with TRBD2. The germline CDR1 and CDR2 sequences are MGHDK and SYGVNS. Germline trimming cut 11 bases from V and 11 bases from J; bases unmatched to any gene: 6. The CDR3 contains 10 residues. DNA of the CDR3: TGTGCCGCGGGAGTCTCTCAGCAGTTCTTC. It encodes CAAGVSQQFF.

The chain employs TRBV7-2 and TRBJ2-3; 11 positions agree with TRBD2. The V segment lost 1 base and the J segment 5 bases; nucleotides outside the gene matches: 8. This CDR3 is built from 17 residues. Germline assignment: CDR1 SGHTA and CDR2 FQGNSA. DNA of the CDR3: TGTGCCAGCAGCTTAGTTGGGCTAGCGGGAGGTGGAGATACGCAGTATTTT. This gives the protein CASSLVGLAGGGDTQYF.

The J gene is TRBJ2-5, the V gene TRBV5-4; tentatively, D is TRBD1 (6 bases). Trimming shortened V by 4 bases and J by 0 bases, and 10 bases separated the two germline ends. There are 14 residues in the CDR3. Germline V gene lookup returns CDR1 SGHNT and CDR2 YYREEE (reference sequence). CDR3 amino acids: CASSQQGYQETQYF. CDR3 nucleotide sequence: TGTGCCAGCAGCCAACAGGGCTACCAAGAGACCCAGTACTTC.

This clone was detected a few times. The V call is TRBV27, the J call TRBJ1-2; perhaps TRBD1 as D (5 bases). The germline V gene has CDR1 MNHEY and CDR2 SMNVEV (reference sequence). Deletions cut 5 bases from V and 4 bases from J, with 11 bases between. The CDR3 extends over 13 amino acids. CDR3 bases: TGTGCCAGCAGTCCGGGACCCTTCTATGGCTACACCTTC. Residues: CASSPGPFYGYTF.

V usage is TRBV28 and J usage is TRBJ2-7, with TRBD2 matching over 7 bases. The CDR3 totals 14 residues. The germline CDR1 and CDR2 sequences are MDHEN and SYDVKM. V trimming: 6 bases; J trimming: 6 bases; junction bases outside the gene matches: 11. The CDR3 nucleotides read TGTGCCAGCAGAGTATCGGGACTACTGGCCGAGCAGTACTTC. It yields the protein CASRVSGLLAEQYF.

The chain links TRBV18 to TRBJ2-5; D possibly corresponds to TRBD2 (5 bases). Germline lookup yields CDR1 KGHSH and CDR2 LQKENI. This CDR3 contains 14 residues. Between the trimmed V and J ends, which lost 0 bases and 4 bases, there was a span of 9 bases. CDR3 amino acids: CASSPPNSGETQYF. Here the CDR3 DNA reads TGTGCCAGCTCACCACCGAACAGCGGAGAGACCCAGTACTTC.

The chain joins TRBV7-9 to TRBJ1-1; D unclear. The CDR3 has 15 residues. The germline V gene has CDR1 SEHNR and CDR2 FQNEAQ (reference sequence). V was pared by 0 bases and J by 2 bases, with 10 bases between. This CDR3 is CASSLALGLNTEAFF. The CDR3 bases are TGTGCCAGCAGCTTAGCGCTTGGGCTAAACACTGAAGCTTTCTTT.

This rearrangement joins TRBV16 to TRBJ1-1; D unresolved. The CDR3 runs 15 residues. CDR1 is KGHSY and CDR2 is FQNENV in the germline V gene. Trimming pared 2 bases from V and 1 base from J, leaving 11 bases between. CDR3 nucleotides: TGTGCCAGCAGCCAAATCTTTACCGGGAACACTGAAGCTTTCTTT. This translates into CASSQIFTGNTEAFF.

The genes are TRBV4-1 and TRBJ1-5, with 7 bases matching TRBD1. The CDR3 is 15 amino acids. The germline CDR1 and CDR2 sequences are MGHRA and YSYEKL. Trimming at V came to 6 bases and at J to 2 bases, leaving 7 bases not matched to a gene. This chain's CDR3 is CASSQQGWGNQPQHF. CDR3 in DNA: TGCGCCAGCAGTCAACAGGGGTGGGGCAATCAGCCCCAGCATTTT.

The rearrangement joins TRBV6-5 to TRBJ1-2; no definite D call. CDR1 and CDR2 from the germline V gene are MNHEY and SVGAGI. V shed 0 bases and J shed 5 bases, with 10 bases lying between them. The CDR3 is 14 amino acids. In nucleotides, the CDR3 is TGTGCCAGCAGTTACTCGTGGGGTCGGTATGGCTACACCTTC. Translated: CASSYSWGRYGYTF.

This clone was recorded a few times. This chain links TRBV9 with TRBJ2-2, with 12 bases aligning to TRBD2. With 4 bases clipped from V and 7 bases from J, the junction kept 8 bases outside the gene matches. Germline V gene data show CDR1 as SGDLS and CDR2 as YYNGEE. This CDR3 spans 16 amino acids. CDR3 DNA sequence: TGTGCCAGCAGCCCACTAGCGGGGGGCAATGACGGGGAGCTGTTTTTT. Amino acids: CASSPLAGGNDGELFF.

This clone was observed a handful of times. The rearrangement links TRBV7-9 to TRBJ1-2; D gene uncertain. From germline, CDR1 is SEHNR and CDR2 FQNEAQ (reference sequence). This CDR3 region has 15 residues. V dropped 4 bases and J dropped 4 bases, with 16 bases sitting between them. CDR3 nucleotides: TGTGCCAGCAGCTCCGAGATTTGGGTGGGCTATGGCTACACCTTC. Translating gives CASSSEIWVGYGYTF.